The clone carrying this T cell receptor beta chain was detected a few times. The protocol was immunoSEQ multiplex PCR, while the TCRdb copy is restricted to in-frame clones and leaves out a portion. The sample carries over 200,000 clones, 88% recorded once. The sample comes from a study of blood T cell repertoires in COVID-19. Germline assignment: CDR1 MNHEY and CDR2 SVGEGT. The CDR3 loop spans 14 amino acids. V shed 4 bases and J shed 5 bases, with 9 bases lying between them. The rearrangement uses TRBV6-2 or TRBV6-3 and TRBJ1-6; D remains unclear. Sequenced sample: PBMCs or T cells enriched from blood (not recorded which). The TCR sequence derives from a woman in her twenties or thirties who had been exposed to COVID-19. CDR3 coding DNA: TGTGCCAGCAGTTTTACGGGAGATAATTCACCCCTCCACTTT. Translated: CASSFTGDNSPLHF.